This is a list of T cell receptor beta chains from one sample in a study of T cells in Graves' hyperthyroidism and ophthalmopathy. TCRdb itself ran the multiplex PCR reads through MiXCR, one entry per CDR3 protein. The table has roughly 800,000 distinct CDR3 sequences, over 35% seen once; the top ten hold 7.5% to 9.5%. The sequencing input was blood. Source of these receptors: a man aged 18 to 30 with Graves' hyperthyroidism. Both conserved end residues are part of each CDR3. D genes are given only for firm matches. A row's size may be missing; if present it is once, few, many or a size class.

V gene: TRBV9; D gene: .; J gene: TRBJ2-2; clone size: few; CDR3 DNA: TGTGCCAGCAGCGTCCACAGGGGGGGGTACACCGGGGAGCTGTTTTTT; CDR3 protein: CASSVHRGGYTGELFF
V gene: TRBV7-6; D gene: .; J gene: TRBJ1-5; clone size: .; CDR3 DNA: TGTGCCAGCAGTTCCCGAACCCTCAGGGGTGATCAGCCCCAGCATTTT; CDR3 protein: CASSSRTLRGDQPQHF
V gene: TRBV24-1; D gene: .; J gene: TRBJ1-2; clone size: few; CDR3 DNA: TGTGCCACCAGTGAAATGACAGTTCCATTACCCTATGGCTACACCTTC; CDR3 protein: CATSEMTVPLPYGYTF
V gene: TRBV29-1; D gene: .; J gene: TRBJ1-4; clone size: .; CDR3 DNA: TGCAGCGTTGAAGCGGGATATTCTAGCTCCGAGATGGGTGAAAAACTGTTTTTT; CDR3 protein: CSVEAGYSSSEMGEKLFF
V gene: TRBV12-3/TRBV12-4; D gene: TRBD1; J gene: TRBJ1-5; clone size: many; CDR3 DNA: TGTGCCAGTAGTAGGACAGGAGGTAATCAGCCCCAGCATTTT; CDR3 protein: CASSRTGGNQPQHF
V gene: TRBV12-3/TRBV12-4; D gene: TRBD1; J gene: TRBJ1-6; clone size: .; CDR3 DNA: TGTGCCAGCAGCTATACAGGGGTTGATTCACCCCTCCACTTT; CDR3 protein: CASSYTGVDSPLHF
V gene: TRBV5-1; D gene: .; J gene: TRBJ1-2; clone size: few; CDR3 DNA: TGCGCCAGCAGCTTGGTTGGAGGCCCATGGCCTAACTATGGCTACACCTTC; CDR3 protein: CASSLVGGPWPNYGYTF
V gene: TRBV9; D gene: .; J gene: TRBJ1-4; clone size: many; CDR3 DNA: TGTGCCAGCAGCGTAGTAGAGGGAGAAAAACTGTTTTTT; CDR3 protein: CASSVVEGEKLFF
V gene: TRBV11-2; D gene: .; J gene: TRBJ2-6; clone size: .; CDR3 DNA: TGTGCCAGCAGCTTATCCCACAGGGCTAGGGCCAACGTCCTGACTTTC; CDR3 protein: CASSLSHRARANVLTF
V gene: TRBV6-4; D gene: .; J gene: TRBJ2-7; clone size: .; CDR3 DNA: TGTGCCAGCAGTACTCCGGGATCATACCCCTACGAGCAGTACTTC; CDR3 protein: CASSTPGSYPYEQYF
V gene: TRBV12-3/TRBV12-4; D gene: .; J gene: TRBJ1-5; clone size: .; CDR3 DNA: TGTGCCAGCAGTTTATTCATCCAGCCCCAGCATTTT; CDR3 protein: CASSLFIQPQHF
V gene: TRBV7-9; D gene: .; J gene: TRBJ1-2; clone size: many; CDR3 DNA: TGTGCCAGCAGCCCCTTCGGGGTCTATGGCTACACCTTC; CDR3 protein: CASSPFGVYGYTF
V gene: TRBV12-3/TRBV12-4; D gene: TRBD1; J gene: TRBJ1-1; clone size: few; CDR3 DNA: TGTGCCAGCAGCCCGGACAGGGAGGAGGATGAAGCTTTCTTT; CDR3 protein: CASSPDREEDEAFF
V gene: TRBV29-1; D gene: .; J gene: TRBJ2-7; clone size: .; CDR3 DNA: TGCAGCGTAGACCTCCGGGCTCAACACGAGCAGTACTTC; CDR3 protein: CSVDLRAQHEQYF
V gene: TRBV7-6; D gene: .; J gene: TRBJ1-1; clone size: many; CDR3 DNA: TGTGCCAGCAGCTTAGGTGAGAGCGCTGAAGCTTTCTTT; CDR3 protein: CASSLGESAEAFF
V gene: TRBV7-9; D gene: .; J gene: TRBJ1-1; clone size: many; CDR3 DNA: TGTGCCAGCAGCCCCGAACAGGTTGAAGCTTTCTTT; CDR3 protein: CASSPEQVEAFF
V gene: TRBV2; D gene: .; J gene: TRBJ2-5; clone size: few; CDR3 DNA: TGTGCCAGCAGTGAAGGGGGTGTTCGGCGTGAGACCCAGTACTTC; CDR3 protein: CASSEGGVRRETQYF
V gene: TRBV20-1; D gene: .; J gene: TRBJ1-5; clone size: many; CDR3 DNA: TGCAGTGCTAGAGATTACAGGGACAATCAGCCCCAGCATTTT; CDR3 protein: CSARDYRDNQPQHF
V gene: TRBV10-3; D gene: .; J gene: TRBJ1-6; clone size: many; CDR3 DNA: TGTGCCATCAGCTCAACCGGGACCGAAGAAAATTCACCCCTCCACTTT; CDR3 protein: CAISSTGTEENSPLHF
V gene: TRBV24-1; D gene: .; J gene: TRBJ2-7; clone size: many; CDR3 DNA: TGTGCCACCAGTGACCCGGGACGCGCCTACGAGCAGTACTTC; CDR3 protein: CATSDPGRAYEQYF
V gene: TRBV4-1; D gene: .; J gene: TRBJ1-1; clone size: many; CDR3 DNA: TGCGCCAGCAGCCAAGACCCAGGGAACACTGAAGCTTTCTTT; CDR3 protein: CASSQDPGNTEAFF
V gene: TRBV7-9; D gene: .; J gene: TRBJ1-1; clone size: .; CDR3 DNA: TGTGCCAGCAGCTCAATTGCCGGGGTGGGCAGCACTGAAGCTTTCTTT; CDR3 protein: CASSSIAGVGSTEAFF
V gene: TRBV20-1; D gene: .; J gene: TRBJ1-3; clone size: .; CDR3 DNA: TGCAGTGCTAGAGAGACAGGCCCCCTCTCTGGAAACACCATATATTTT; CDR3 protein: CSARETGPLSGNTIYF
V gene: TRBV27; D gene: .; J gene: TRBJ1-2; clone size: .; CDR3 DNA: TGTGCCAGCAGTTCCGTACTAGGTGTGGGCTACACCTTC; CDR3 protein: CASSSVLGVGYTF
V gene: TRBV20-1; D gene: .; J gene: TRBJ1-1; clone size: .; CDR3 DNA: TGCAGTGCTAGTGGCGGGAACACTGGAGCTTTCTTT; CDR3 protein: CSASGGNTGAFF
V gene: TRBV20-1; D gene: TRBD1; J gene: TRBJ2-7; clone size: few; CDR3 DNA: TGCAGTGCTAGGGGACAGGGCTTTTCCGGAGGTTACGAGCAGTACTTC; CDR3 protein: CSARGQGFSGGYEQYF
V gene: TRBV7-3; D gene: TRBD1; J gene: TRBJ1-1; clone size: .; CDR3 DNA: TGTGCCAGCAGCCCTCAGACAGGGGACACTGAAGCTTTCTTT; CDR3 protein: CASSPQTGDTEAFF
V gene: TRBV12-3/TRBV12-4; D gene: TRBD1; J gene: TRBJ2-5; clone size: .; CDR3 DNA: TGTGCCAGCAGTCCCAGGGGGTCGGAAGGGCAGCCCCAGTACTTC; CDR3 protein: CASSPRGSEGQPQYF
V gene: TRBV29-1; D gene: .; J gene: TRBJ2-7; clone size: .; CDR3 DNA: TGCAGCGTTGAACGGGACGGCTACGAGCAGTACTTC; CDR3 protein: CSVERDGYEQYF
V gene: TRBV7-3; D gene: TRBD2; J gene: TRBJ2-5; clone size: once; CDR3 DNA: TGTGCCCCTCACCTAGCGGGAGTCAGAGAGACCCAATACTTC; CDR3 protein: CAPHLAGVRETQYF
V gene: TRBV15; D gene: .; J gene: TRBJ2-7; clone size: few; CDR3 DNA: TGTGCCAGCAGCCCCGGAGGAGGGTTGGTACACGAGCAGTACTTC; CDR3 protein: CASSPGGGLVHEQYF
V gene: TRBV20-1; D gene: TRBD2; J gene: TRBJ2-7; clone size: few; CDR3 DNA: TGCAGTGCTAGAGAAGGCGGGAGGGACCGGGGGGAGCAGTACTTC; CDR3 protein: CSAREGGRDRGEQYF
V gene: TRBV7-6; D gene: .; J gene: TRBJ1-3; clone size: .; CDR3 DNA: TGTGCCAGCAGCTTAGGATACGAGAACACCATATATTTT; CDR3 protein: CASSLGYENTIYF
V gene: TRBV10-3; D gene: .; J gene: TRBJ2-7; clone size: few; CDR3 DNA: TGTGCCATCAGTGGGGAAGAGAGGGCCTACGAGCAGTACTTC; CDR3 protein: CAISGEERAYEQYF
V gene: TRBV6-5; D gene: .; J gene: TRBJ1-2; clone size: few; CDR3 DNA: TGTGCCAGCAGTTACGCGTCAAAGGGCTATGGCTACACCTTC; CDR3 protein: CASSYASKGYGYTF
V gene: TRBV7-8; D gene: TRBD1; J gene: TRBJ2-7; clone size: .; CDR3 DNA: TGTGCCAGCAGCGTAGGGCGGACAGGGTACCACGAGCAGTACTTC; CDR3 protein: CASSVGRTGYHEQYF
V gene: TRBV29-1; D gene: .; J gene: TRBJ1-2; clone size: .; CDR3 DNA: TGCAGTTGGGGCAGGGCGACGAATGGCTACACCTTC; CDR3 protein: CSWGRATNGYTF
V gene: TRBV10-3; D gene: .; J gene: TRBJ1-5; clone size: many; CDR3 DNA: TGTGCCATCAGTAGGGACCGTTCCAATCAGCCCCAGCATTTT; CDR3 protein: CAISRDRSNQPQHF
V gene: TRBV7-9; D gene: .; J gene: TRBJ2-7; clone size: .; CDR3 DNA: TGTGCCAGCGCAGGGTCCAGGGCTCAGCAGTACTTC; CDR3 protein: CASAGSRAQQYF
V gene: TRBV2; D gene: .; J gene: TRBJ1-4; clone size: .; CDR3 DNA: TGTGCCAGCAGACCCCACCGGGGAGGTGATGAAAAACTGTTTTTT; CDR3 protein: CASRPHRGGDEKLFF
V gene: TRBV19; D gene: .; J gene: TRBJ2-5; clone size: .; CDR3 DNA: TGTGCCAGTAGTATAGAAGGGCTTGAAGAGACCCAGTACTTC; CDR3 protein: CASSIEGLEETQYF
V gene: TRBV7-9; D gene: TRBD1; J gene: TRBJ2-7; clone size: once; CDR3 DNA: TGCGCCAGCAGCCAATCGGGACAGGGTACCTACGAGCAGTACTTC; CDR3 protein: CASSQSGQGTYEQYF
V gene: TRBV28; D gene: .; J gene: TRBJ2-7; clone size: .; CDR3 DNA: TGTGCCAGCAGTGACCGGGATGCCTACGAGCAGTACTTC; CDR3 protein: CASSDRDAYEQYF
V gene: TRBV28; D gene: .; J gene: TRBJ2-6; clone size: .; CDR3 DNA: TGTGCCAGCAGTCAACAGGGTGGCTCTGGGGCCAACGTCCTGACTTTC; CDR3 protein: CASSQQGGSGANVLTF
V gene: TRBV12-3/TRBV12-4; D gene: .; J gene: TRBJ1-1; clone size: .; CDR3 DNA: TGTGCCAGCATGGTAGGGTATGCTTTCTTT; CDR3 protein: CASMVGYAFF
V gene: TRBV2; D gene: .; J gene: TRBJ1-6; clone size: many; CDR3 DNA: TGTGCCAGCAGTGAACGGAGGGGTAATTCACCCCTCCACTTT; CDR3 protein: CASSERRGNSPLHF
V gene: TRBV29-1; D gene: TRBD1; J gene: TRBJ1-2; clone size: .; CDR3 DNA: TGCAGCAGTATCTGGACAGGGTATGGCTACACCTTC; CDR3 protein: CSSIWTGYGYTF
V gene: TRBV2; D gene: .; J gene: TRBJ2-7; clone size: .; CDR3 DNA: TGTGCCACCGTCTCTGTGTCCGGGGAGCTGTACTTC; CDR3 protein: CATVSVSGELYF